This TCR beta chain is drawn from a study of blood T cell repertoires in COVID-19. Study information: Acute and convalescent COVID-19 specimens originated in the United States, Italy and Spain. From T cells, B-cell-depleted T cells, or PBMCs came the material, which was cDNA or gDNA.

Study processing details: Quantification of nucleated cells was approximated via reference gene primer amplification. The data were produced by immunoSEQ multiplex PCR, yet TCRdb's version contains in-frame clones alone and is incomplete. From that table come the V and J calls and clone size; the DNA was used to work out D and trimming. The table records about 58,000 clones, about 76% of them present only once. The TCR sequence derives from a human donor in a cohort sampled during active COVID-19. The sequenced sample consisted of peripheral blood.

CDR3 region: CSVRRGGYNEQFF. CDR3 sequence (DNA): TGCAGCGTTCGAAGGGGGGGATACAATGAGCAGTTCTTC. The rearrangement links TRBV29-1 to TRBJ2-1; tentative D call: TRBD2 (7 bases). This CDR3 is 13 amino acids long. Germline V CDR1 and CDR2: SQVTM, ANQGSEA. Trimming cost V 5 bases and J 4 bases, with 12 bases left between them.